The 11 T cell receptor beta chains in this list originate from one sample, sequenced in a study of blood T cell repertoires in COVID-19. Repertoires were generated with immunoSEQ multiplex PCR, while TCRdb's copy carries only in-frame clones and drops some. The sample holds over 20,000 clones, about 91% seen once. Sample: peripheral blood. The receptors were sampled from a woman between 65 and 79 years old with active COVID-19.

The chain recombines TRBV11-2 with TRBJ1-1, with TRBD1 matching 9 bases. Germline CDR1 is SGHAT and CDR2 is FQNNGV. The CDR3 has 16 residues. J was trimmed by 1 base and V by 7 bases; bases with no gene match: 10. CDR3 sequence reads: CASTGQGRSRNTEAFF. The CDR3 DNA sequence: TGTGCCAGCACCGGACAGGGGCGGTCTAGGAACACTGAAGCTTTCTTT.

The chain uses TRBV15 and TRBJ2-1, with 11 bases fitting TRBD2. The CDR3 sequence is 17 residues long. Losses at the gene ends were 5 bases for V and 1 base for J; bases not matched to a gene: 7. CDR1 and CDR2 from the germline V gene are LNHNV and YYDKDF (reference sequence). The DNA for the CDR3 is TGTGCCACCAGCTCAAATAGCGGGAGGGGGTCCTACAATGAGCAGTTCTTC. Translated, it gives CATSSNSGRGSYNEQFF.

This chain connects TRBV25-1 to TRBJ2-7; D is perhaps TRBD1 (7 bases). Between the trimmed V and J ends, which lost 8 bases and 0 bases, there was a span of 20 bases. The CDR3 has 16 residues. Germline-derived CDR1 and CDR2 are MGHDK and SYGVNS. The CDR3 spells CASRGTASWSSYEQYF. The CDR3, as DNA: TGTGCCAGCCGGGGGACAGCGTCCTGGAGCTCCTACGAGCAGTACTTC.

The chain links TRBV7-9 to TRBJ2-3; 7 bases are shared with TRBD2. J lost 4 bases, V lost 2 bases, and 9 bases had no gene match. Germline V gene lookup returns CDR1 SEHNR and CDR2 FQNEAQ (reference sequence). This CDR3 spans 16 amino acids. This chain's CDR3 is CASSLLSWGRADTQYF. CDR3 nucleotide sequence: TGTGCCAGCAGCTTACTCTCGTGGGGGAGGGCAGATACGCAGTATTTT.

This sequence joins TRBV19 and TRBJ1-4; a weak D match, TRBD1 (5 bases). This CDR3 region has 14 residues. Germline V lookup: CDR1 LNHDA, CDR2 SQIVND (reference sequence). Trimming removed 3 bases from V and 7 bases from J, with 12 bases in between. As DNA, the CDR3 is TGTGCCAGTAGTATCGGGCAGGGAACTGAAAAACTGTTTTTT. This codes for CASSIGQGTEKLFF.

In this sample, this clone turned up a few times. The genes are TRBV13 and TRBJ1-6; 7 positions agree with TRBD1. This CDR3 contains 15 residues. The germline gives CDR1 PRHDT, CDR2 FYEKMQ (reference sequence). Trimming cost V 1 base and J 9 bases; bases outside gene matches: 6. The CDR3: CASSLAQGEASPLHF. For the CDR3, the DNA is TGTGCCAGCAGCTTAGCCCAGGGGGAGGCTTCACCCCTCCACTTT.

V is TRBV18 and J is TRBJ2-7; possibly TRBD1 for D (5 bases). The CDR3 contains 14 residues. The germline gives CDR1 KGHSH, CDR2 LQKENI. V lost 2 bases to trimming and J lost 6 bases, with 14 bases between them. DNA of the CDR3: TGTGCCAGCTCACCAGCGTTTCAGGGTAGCGAGCAGTACTTC. Protein product: CASSPAFQGSEQYF.

The chain uses TRBV5-6 and TRBJ1-5; D is uncertain. V was pared by 0 bases and J by 6 bases, with 13 bases between. CDR1 and CDR2 (germline): SGHDT, YYEEEE. The CDR3 length is 15 residues. The CDR3 spells CASSLGEAVGQPQHF. The CDR3 region has the DNA TGTGCCAGCAGCTTGGGCGAGGCAGTAGGTCAGCCCCAGCATTTT.

The chain links TRBV28 to TRBJ1-5; TRBD1 might be the D (6 bases). V was pared by 10 bases and J by 5 bases, with 15 bases between. The CDR3 extends over 13 amino acids. Germline loops: CDR1 MDHEN, CDR2 SYDVKM. Written as DNA, the CDR3 is TGTGCCACCGAACAGGGAAGTGATCAGCCCCAGCATTTT. It yields the protein CATEQGSDQPQHF.

The genes are TRBV5-1 and TRBJ1-1; D call uncertain. The CDR3 totals 15 residues. Germline values: CDR1 SGHRS, CDR2 YFSETQ. V was trimmed by 1 base and J by 2 bases, leaving 12 bases between them. DNA of the CDR3: TGCGCCAGCAGCTTGTCCGGGAAACTTAACACTGAAGCTTTCTTT. This encodes CASSLSGKLNTEAFF.

The count of this clone is one. The chain links TRBV3-1 (or the pseudogene TRBV3-2) to TRBJ2-2, with D possibly TRBD1 on 5 matching bases. Trimming removed 2 bases at V and 5 bases at J, with 9 bases between. This CDR3 comprises 14 residues. Per the germline V gene, CDR1 is LGHDT and CDR2 is YNNKEL (reference sequence). CDR3 sequence reads: CASSQSRGTGELFF. The CDR3 bases are TGTGCCAGCAGCCAATCAAGGGGTACCGGGGAGCTGTTTTTT.